This TCR beta chain comes out of a study of T cells after yellow fever vaccination. Points from the study as a whole: Across the CD4 and CD8 compartments, a small share of clonotypes was present in both. Weaker overall was a secondary response that nonetheless peaked faster, on day 5 versus 15. Clones from primary vaccination mostly reappeared after the booster (roughly 97% CD4, approximately 86% CD8).

The CDR3 is 12 amino acids. Germline lookup yields CDR1 KGHSH and CDR2 LQKENI. V lost 7 bases to trimming and J lost 1 base, with 4 bases between them. Template switching with 5'RACE generated the TCR cDNA and added a universal primer site and UMIs. One entry per CDR3 protein, called by TCRdb with MiXCR from the 5' RACE reads. In the table there are under 250,000 distinct CDR3 sequences, 6.9% of which are singletons. Of note for this clonotype: What it binds is unknown.

The receptor comes from a man younger than 40 who received the YFV17D yellow fever vaccine. This specimen was CD4+ T cells sorted from PBMCs, taken 15 days after the yellow fever booster vaccination. This rearrangement joins TRBV18 to TRBJ2-2; D remains unclear. The CDR3 nucleotides are TGTGCCAGCTTCAAGAACACCGGGGAGCTGTTTTTT. This translates into CASFKNTGELFF. The entire variable domain, with the rest obtained from reference TRBV18 and TRBJ2-2, is as follows: NAGVMQNPRHLVRRRGQEARLRCSPMKGHSHVYWYRQLPEEGLKFMVYLQKENIIDESGMPKERFSAEFPKEGPSILRIQQVVRGDSAAYFCASFKNTGELFFGEGSRLTVL.